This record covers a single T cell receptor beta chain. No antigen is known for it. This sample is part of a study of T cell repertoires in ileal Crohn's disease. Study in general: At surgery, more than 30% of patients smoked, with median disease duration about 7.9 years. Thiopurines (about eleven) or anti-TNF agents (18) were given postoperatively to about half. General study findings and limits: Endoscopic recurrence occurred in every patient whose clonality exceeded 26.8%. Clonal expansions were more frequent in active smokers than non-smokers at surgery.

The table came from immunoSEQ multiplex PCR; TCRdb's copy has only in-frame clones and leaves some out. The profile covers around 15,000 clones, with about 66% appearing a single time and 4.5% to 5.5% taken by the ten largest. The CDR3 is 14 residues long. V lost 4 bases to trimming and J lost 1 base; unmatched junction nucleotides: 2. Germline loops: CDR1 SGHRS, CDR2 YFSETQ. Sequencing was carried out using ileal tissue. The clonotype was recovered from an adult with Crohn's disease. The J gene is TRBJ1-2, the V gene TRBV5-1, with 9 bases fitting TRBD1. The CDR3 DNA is TGCGCCAGCAGCCGGGACAGGGTTAACTATGGCTACACCTTC. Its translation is CASSRDRVNYGYTF.